This T cell receptor (beta chain) was profiled in a study of CD8+ T cells in alopecia areata. Study overall: Patients in the treated group were given tofacitinib by mouth, 5 to 10 mg twice a day.

Once RNA had been extracted, it was reverse transcribed into cDNA to act as the sequencing template. Clones were read by immunoSEQ multiplex PCR, and TCRdb kept only the in-frame ones, dropping some. Found here are 60,000 to 70,000 clones, approximately 46% of them singletons; the top ten hold approximately 18%. This clone has only one observation. Germline V gene data show CDR1 as LGHNT and CDR2 as FRNRAP. V was clipped by 1 base and J by 3 bases, with 4 bases between them. This CDR3 spans 13 amino acids. Sorted out of PBMCs were CD4+ T cells and CD8+ T cells. The chain carries TRBV12-5 and TRBJ2-1; no clear D. The material was CD8+ T cells sorted from blood, obtained at week 0. This receptor was obtained from a human donor with alopecia areata. Here the CDR3 reads CASGLADYNEQFF. The CDR3 DNA reads TGTGCTAGTGGTTTGGCAGACTACAATGAGCAGTTCTTC.